The 28 T cell receptor beta chains below all came from one sample that was sequenced in a study of technical replicates of blood from a handful of donors. Method: immunoSEQ multiplex PCR; TCRdb's copy keeps in-frame clones and lacks some. The table lists 83,000 or so clones, 90% to 95% of them singletons, with about 0.26% in the top ten. Sequencing input: T cells isolated from PBMCs. These TCRs come from a human donor in good health.

The genes are TRBV10-3 and TRBJ2-3; D might be TRBD2 (5 bases). Per germline, CDR1 ENHRY and CDR2 SYGVKD. The V gene lost 3 bases and the J gene lost 0 bases, with 10 bases spanning the gap. The CDR3 is 15 amino acids. The CDR3 DNA follows: TGTGCCATCAGTGACCCGGGAAGGAGCACAGATACGCAGTATTTT. Encoded protein: CAISDPGRSTDTQYF.

In DNA form, the CDR3 reads TGTGCCAGCAGCTGGTTGGAGGGGCGCTCTGGGGCCAACGTCCTGACTTTC. Protein: CASSWLEGRSGANVLTF. The chain carries TRBV13 and TRBJ2-6, with TRBD2 as a possible D gene (6 bases). The germline V gene encodes CDR1 PRHDT and CDR2 FYEKMQ (reference sequence). Trimming shortened V by 4 bases and J by 0 bases, and 13 bases separated the two germline ends. The CDR3 has 17 residues. The whole variable domain, remainder taken from reference TRBV13 and TRBJ2-6, is AAGVIQSPRHLIKEKRETATLKCYPIPRHDTVYWYQQGPGQDPQFLISFYEKMQSDKGSIPDRFSAQQFSDYHSELNMSSLELGDSALYFCASSWLEGRSGANVLTFGAGSRLTVL.

V usage is TRBV28 and J usage is TRBJ2-3, with a weak D call TRBD1 (6 bases). The CDR3 contains 16 residues. V lost 5 bases and J lost 0, with 15 bases in between. Germline V gene data show CDR1 as MDHEN and CDR2 as SYDVKM. As DNA, the CDR3 is TGTGCCAGCAGTCTAAGGACAGACTCTAGCACAGATACGCAGTATTTT. This codes for CASSLRTDSSTDTQYF.

CDR3 sequence: CASSLPVGARDNEQFF. The CDR3, as DNA: TGCGCCAGCAGCCTACCCGTAGGAGCCAGAGACAATGAGCAGTTCTTC. The chain joins TRBV4-1 to TRBJ2-1; D is uncertain. The germline CDR1 and CDR2 sequences are MGHRA and YSYEKL. With 4 bases removed from V and 5 bases from J, the gap between germline ends came to 18 bases. The length of the CDR3 is 16 residues.

V is TRBV7-9 and J is TRBJ2-3; TRBD2 matches at 14 bases. J was trimmed by 1 base and V by 4 bases; bases with no gene match: 7. CDR3 length: 18 amino acids. Germline V gives CDR1 SEHNR, CDR2 FQNEAQ (reference sequence). Written as DNA, the CDR3 is TGTGCCAGCAGCTACGGGACTAGCGGGAGTCTTGGCACAGATACGCAGTATTTT. Translation: CASSYGTSGSLGTDTQYF.

The CDR3 DNA reads TGTGCCAGCCGGTTGAACACTGAAGCTTTCTTT. As protein: CASRLNTEAFF. The chain joins TRBV19 to TRBJ1-1; no firm D call. CDR1 is LNHDA, CDR2 SQIVND, per germline (reference sequence). This CDR3 is built from 11 residues. Trimming removed 9 bases from V and 0 bases from J, with 5 bases in between.

J is TRBJ2-1 and V is TRBV27, with D tentatively TRBD2 (6 bases). The ends were cut back, 1 base at V and 8 bases at J, with 12 bases in the middle. Germline CDR1 is MNHEY and CDR2 is SMNVEV (reference sequence). CDR3 length: 14 residues. Written as DNA, the CDR3 is TGTGCCAGCAGTTTATTTATAGGGGAGGATGAGCAGTTCTTC. Its translation: CASSLFIGEDEQFF.

This clone was seen a handful of times. The chain has TRBV28 and TRBJ1-5; maybe TRBD1 (5 bases). V shed 4 bases and J shed 3 bases, with 13 bases lying between them. CDR1 is MDHEN and CDR2 is SYDVKM in the germline V gene. The CDR3 is made up of 15 amino acids. The CDR3 reads CASSSGILLNQPQHF. In nucleotides, the CDR3 is TGTGCCAGCAGTTCAGGGATCCTCCTCAATCAGCCCCAGCATTTT.

V and J are TRBV7-3 and TRBJ1-1, with TRBD1 matching over 7 bases. This CDR3 comprises 17 residues. Germline V gene sequence: CDR1 SGHTA, CDR2 FQGTGA. Losses at the gene ends were 1 base for V and 3 bases for J; bases not matched to a gene: 11. Written as DNA, the CDR3 is TGTGCCAGCAGCTTAAGGCCCGGTCGTCAGGGGGACACTGAAGCTTTCTTT. Protein sequence: CASSLRPGRQGDTEAFF.

The chain carries TRBV7-9 and TRBJ1-2, with D perhaps TRBD1 (5 bases). Trimming removed 4 bases from V and 4 bases from J, with 16 bases in between. CDR1 is SEHNR, CDR2 FQNEAQ, per germline (reference sequence). CDR3 length equals 15 residues. In DNA, the CDR3 is TGTGCCAGCAGCTACAACCCACTAACAGGCTATGGCTACACCTTC. Amino acid sequence: CASSYNPLTGYGYTF.

V usage is TRBV7-2 and J usage is TRBJ2-1, with 10 bases fitting TRBD2. Trimming removed 0 bases from V and 8 bases from J; junction bases left unmatched: 10. The CDR3 extends over 17 amino acids. Germline V CDR1 and CDR2: SGHTA, FQGNSA. The CDR3 DNA follows: TGTGCCAGCAGCTTAGCGCCTAGCGGGAGCGGTAGGGATGAGCAGTTCTTC. Residues: CASSLAPSGSGRDEQFF.

The chain links TRBV28 to TRBJ2-7, with D maybe TRBD1 (5 bases). This CDR3 spans 13 amino acids. Trimming pared 2 bases from V and 1 base from J, leaving 6 bases between. Germline V gene data show CDR1 as MDHEN and CDR2 as SYDVKM. The CDR3 bases are TGTGCCAGCAGTTTAGGGGCTTCCTACGAGCAGTACTTC. Protein product: CASSLGASYEQYF.

The chain employs TRBV19 and TRBJ1-2; D is unclear. The CDR3 runs 13 residues. The V end lost 3 bases, the J end lost 7 bases, and 12 bases lay between the germline ends. Germline CDR1 LNHDA, CDR2 SQIVND (reference sequence). DNA of the CDR3: TGTGCCAGTAGTATTTTACCCGGAGCTGGCTACACCTTC. This sequence encodes CASSILPGAGYTF.

The rearrangement joins TRBV9 to TRBJ1-1; 8 bases map to TRBD1. CDR1 and CDR2 (germline): SGDLS, YYNGEE. The length of the CDR3 is 18 residues. V lost 0 bases to trimming and J lost 0 bases; unmatched junction nucleotides: 10. The CDR3 DNA reads TGTGCCAGCAGCGTAGCTGCAGGGGGCCCGGATATGAACACTGAAGCTTTCTTT. This translates into CASSVAAGGPDMNTEAFF.

This chain links TRBV9 with TRBJ2-7; D may be TRBD2 (5 bases). Per the germline V gene, CDR1 is SGDLS and CDR2 is YYNGEE. V lost 2 bases and J 0 bases, leaving 9 bases between the germline ends. The CDR3 totals 14 residues. The CDR3 protein is CASSVDWPSYEQYF. Here the CDR3 DNA reads TGTGCCAGCAGCGTGGACTGGCCCTCCTACGAGCAGTACTTC.

The chain is built from TRBV13 and TRBJ2-3; D is possibly TRBD2 (6 bases). V lost 5 bases and J 4 bases, leaving 13 bases between the germline ends. CDR3 length: 14 residues. Germline assignment: CDR1 PRHDT and CDR2 FYEKMQ (reference sequence). This CDR3 is CASSASWGADTQYF. In DNA, the CDR3 is TGTGCCAGCAGCGCCTCATGGGGGGCAGATACGCAGTATTTT.

This clone was observed a single time. The chain joins TRBV11-3 to TRBJ2-7; TRBD2 matches at 9 bases. Per the germline V gene, CDR1 is SGHNT and CDR2 is YENEEA. V trimming: 4 bases; J trimming: 0 bases; junction bases outside the gene matches: 10. This CDR3 contains 17 residues. The CDR3 DNA is TGTGCCAGCAGCTCACGAACGACTAGCGGATTCTCCTACGAGCAGTACTTC. Translating it yields CASSSRTTSGFSYEQYF.

This chain connects TRBV15 to TRBJ2-7; D not resolved. This CDR3 comprises 15 residues. V shed 0 bases and J shed 1 base, with 10 bases lying between them. Germline V gene sequence: CDR1 LNHNV, CDR2 YYDKDF (reference sequence). CDR3 in amino acids: CATSRDRPSSYEQYF. The CDR3 coding sequence is TGTGCCACCAGCAGAGACAGGCCATCTTCCTACGAGCAGTACTTC.

The CDR3 bases are TGTGCCAGCAGTGACAGGGCCCTCTCCTATGGCTACACCTTC. As protein: CASSDRALSYGYTF. The chain links TRBV25-1 to TRBJ1-2, with TRBD1 as a possible D gene (5 bases). V was trimmed by 3 bases and J by 4 bases, leaving 12 bases between them. Germline V lookup: CDR1 MGHDK, CDR2 SYGVNS. The CDR3 sequence is 14 residues long.

This chain's CDR3 is CASSLVIAPSANTGELFF. The CDR3, as DNA: TGTGCCAGCAGCTTGGTAATAGCGCCTAGCGCGAACACCGGGGAGCTGTTTTTT. The chain combines TRBV5-4 with TRBJ2-2; a possible D gene is TRBD2 (6 bases). Germline CDR1 is SGHNT and CDR2 is YYREEE (reference sequence). The CDR3 has 18 amino acids. V was pared by 0 bases and J by 0 bases, with 15 bases between.

The chain has TRBV6-6 and TRBJ2-1; TRBD2 aligns across 13 bases. V shed 8 bases, J shed 7 bases, and the junction held 2 bases outside the gene matches. The CDR3 spans 13 residues. Germline V gives CDR1 MNHNY, CDR2 SVGAGI (reference sequence). In DNA, the CDR3 is TGTGCCAGCGGACTAGCGGGAGCTAATGAGCAGTTCTTC. Its protein is CASGLAGANEQFF.

The V gene is TRBV15, the J gene TRBJ2-5; D is perhaps TRBD1 (5 bases). Germline V gives CDR1 LNHNV, CDR2 YYDKDF (reference sequence). The V and J ends lost 0 bases and 7 bases respectively, with 24 bases between them. The length of the CDR3 is 18 residues. The CDR3 sequence is CATSRDPLTVWVATTQYF. The CDR3 DNA is TGTGCCACCAGCAGAGATCCCTTGACAGTCTGGGTCGCAACGACCCAGTACTTC.

V and J are TRBV6-1 and TRBJ1-2; no clear D. This CDR3 has 14 residues. Germline loops: CDR1 MNHNS, CDR2 SASEGT. V was trimmed by 0 bases and J by 5 bases, leaving 10 bases between them. The CDR3 sequence is CASSEAGRRYGYTF. CDR3 nucleotides: TGTGCCAGCAGTGAAGCTGGCAGGAGGTATGGCTACACCTTC.

The V call is TRBV27, the J call TRBJ2-7, with a tentative D call TRBD1 (6 bases). Germline V gene lookup returns CDR1 MNHEY and CDR2 SMNVEV (reference sequence). The CDR3 sequence is 15 residues long. V shed 7 bases and J shed 0 bases, with 16 bases lying between them. CDR3: CASTGAQGLSYEQYF. CDR3 DNA sequence: TGTGCCAGCACCGGCGCACAGGGCCTCTCCTACGAGCAGTACTTC.

This clone has only one observation. CDR3 loop: CASSPTGEAFF. The DNA for the CDR3 is TGTGCCAGCAGCCCCACAGGAGAAGCTTTCTTT. V is TRBV9 and J is TRBJ1-1; possibly TRBD1 for D (5 bases). CDR3 length equals 11 residues. Between the trimmed V and J ends, which lost 4 bases and 8 bases, there was a span of 9 bases. Per germline, CDR1 SGDLS and CDR2 YYNGEE.

The chain employs TRBV2 and TRBJ2-7, with a possible D match to TRBD1 (6 bases). V dropped 4 bases and J dropped 3 bases, with 10 bases sitting between them. In germline, CDR1 is SNHLY, CDR2 FYNNEI. This CDR3 has 13 amino acids. CDR3 in amino acids: CASSGHRDYEQYF. Here the CDR3 DNA reads TGTGCCAGCAGTGGACACAGGGACTACGAGCAGTACTTC.

V gene TRBV6-5 combines with J gene TRBJ1-2; TRBD1 matches at 7 bases. Trimming cost V 2 bases and J 7 bases; bases outside gene matches: 7. In germline, CDR1 is MNHEY, CDR2 SVGAGI. There are 14 residues in the CDR3. The CDR3 spells CASSYTSRGSGYTF. The CDR3 DNA sequence: TGTGCCAGCAGTTACACGAGCAGGGGGTCTGGCTACACCTTC.

This clone has more than one count but fewer than ten. The CDR3 reads CASSRTSGSDEQYF. CDR3 sequence (DNA): TGTGCCAGCTCCCGGACTAGCGGGAGCGACGAGCAGTACTTC. V and J are TRBV7-9 and TRBJ2-7, with TRBD2 matching 13 bases. Germline V gene lookup returns CDR1 SEHNR and CDR2 FQNEAQ (reference sequence). V shed 8 bases and J 5 bases; nucleotides not matched to a gene: 6. CDR3 size: 14 residues.